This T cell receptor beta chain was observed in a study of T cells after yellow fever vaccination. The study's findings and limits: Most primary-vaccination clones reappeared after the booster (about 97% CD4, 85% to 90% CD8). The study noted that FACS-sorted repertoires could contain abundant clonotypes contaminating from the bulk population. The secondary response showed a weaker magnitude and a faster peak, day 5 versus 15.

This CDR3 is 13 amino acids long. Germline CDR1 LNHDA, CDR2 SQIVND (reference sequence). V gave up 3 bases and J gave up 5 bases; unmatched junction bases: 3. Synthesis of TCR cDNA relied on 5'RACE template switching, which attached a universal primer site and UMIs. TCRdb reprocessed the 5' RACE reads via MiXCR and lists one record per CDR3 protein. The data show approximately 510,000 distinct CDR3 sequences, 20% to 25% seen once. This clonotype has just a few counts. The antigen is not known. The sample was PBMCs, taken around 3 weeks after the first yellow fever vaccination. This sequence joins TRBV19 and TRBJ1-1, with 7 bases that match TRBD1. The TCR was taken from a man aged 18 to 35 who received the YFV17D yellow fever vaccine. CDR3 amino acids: CASSMSGGTEAFF. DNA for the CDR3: TGTGCCAGTAGTATGTCAGGGGGGACTGAAGCTTTCTTT.